This is a list of T cell receptor beta chains from one sample in a study of T-cell reconstitution after alpha-beta-depleted transplantation in children. In TCRdb, the PCR reads were re-called with MiXCR into one record per CDR3 protein. Of about 76,000 distinct CDR3 sequences in the sample, around 14% were seen once. Sample: PBMCs, mostly from graft donor cells, taken 180 days after TCRalphabeta/CD19-depleted stem cell transplant. The receptors originated from a male patient between 2 and 15 years old who had a stem cell transplant for acute lymphoblastic leukemia, so the T cells may come from the graft donor. The CDR3 runs from the conserved cysteine through the conserved F or W. The order of the fields is CDR3 length, V gene, CDR3 protein.

14	TRBV6-1	CASSETGSGNTIYF
15	TRBV7-2	CASTIGRGPTYEQYF
14	TRBV5-1	CASRVGFSTDTQYF
19	TRBV7-6	CASSRQMTLAGGPLDTQYF
13	TRBV27	CASSFPGYNEQFF
14	TRBV5-1	CASSLVRGGNEQFF
15	TRBV5-1	CASSLVAGVFYGYTF
16	TRBV28	CASSLWRGSLDYGYTF
16	TRBV20-1	CSARVPPSFPYNEQFF
15	TRBV18	CASSPRRTEGETQYF
14	TRBV28	CASSLILLNYGYTF
14	TRBV20-1	CSATSADLNTEAFF
16	TRBV6-2/TRBV6-3	CASSYSRQSNNQPQHF
15	TRBV5-1	CASSLEDRLGEKLFF
15	TRBV5-6	CASSLPGGSAYGYTF
17	TRBV9	CASSVGGGPSFTDTQYF
15	TRBV28	CASSLVEVLQNEQFF
16	TRBV4-2	CASSQGEGPRTDTQYF
17	TRBV20-1	CSATRRRRLSSYNEQFF
13	TRBV5-1	CASTSQGAYEQYF
13	TRBV20-1	CSAKDRGKEKLFF
12	TRBV20-1	CSPRRRSYEQYF
13	TRBV5-6	CASSFRSADTQYF
12	TRBV12-3/TRBV12-4	CASGGRKETQYF
13	TRBV20-1	CSARDQFGTPLHF
13	TRBV20-1	CSARSDRGYEQYF
14	TRBV29-1	CSVEDLGSSYEQYF
15	TRBV20-1	CSARGGVRDKNSQYF
15	TRBV7-9	CASSLVAGSNEKLFF
18	TRBV10-3	CAISERLAGEQVTDTQYF
16	TRBV7-9	CASSLFQGRGTDTQYF
13	TRBV29-1	CSVLSELGDTQYF
16	TRBV4-3	CASSQDGLAGIHTQYF
15	TRBV7-8	CASSFHRASTDTQYF
12	TRBV9	CASSGRSHEQYF
14	TRBV19	CASSISGQGQPQHF
14	TRBV7-8	CASSPPLEAGEQYF
14	TRBV20-1	CSAGGDGYGYGYTF
12	TRBV28	CASSPLTGKGHF
15	TRBV27	CASTRSGQTNYGYTF
15	TRBV7-2	CASSLEVSWTGELFF